These 19 T cell receptor beta chains came from one sample sequenced in a study of blood T cells in healthy people across ages. With a J-beta primer mix and a sample-barcoded 5' primer, a second PCR ran roughly 6 to 11 cycles. MiXCR was run by TCRdb on the 5' RACE reads, yielding one entry per CDR3 protein. The sample contains nearly 800,000 distinct CDR3 sequences, more than 50% of which appear only once. The sample comprised blood. Every receptor here comes from a middle-aged man in good health.

The chain carries TRBV25-1 and TRBJ1-1; D possibly corresponds to TRBD1 (5 bases). Germline CDR1 is MGHDK and CDR2 is SYGVNS. Trimming removed 11 bases from V and 2 bases from J, with 33 bases in between. This CDR3 has 19 residues. CDR3 in amino acids: CAESTVMRQRGDLNTEAFF. CDR3 DNA: TGTGCCGAATCTACAGTGATGAGACAGCGCGGGGATTTAAACACTGAAGCTTTCTTT. Supplemented by reference TRBV25-1 and TRBJ1-1, the full variable domain reads EADIYQTPRYLVIGTGKKITLECSQTMGHDKMYWYQQDPGMELHLIHYSYGVNSTEKGDLSSESTVSRIRTEHFPLTLESARPSHTSQYLCAESTVMRQRGDLNTEAFFGQGTRLTVV.

The chain employs TRBV6-2 or TRBV6-3 and TRBJ2-1; 16 bases are shared with TRBD2. Germline CDR1 reads MNHEY; CDR2 reads SVGEGT. This CDR3 has 13 residues. The V gene end was trimmed by 4 bases and the J gene end by 15 bases; junction bases not matched to a gene: 3. CDR3: CASSSGLAGGMFF. CDR3 coding DNA: TGTGCCAGCAGTTCGGGACTAGCGGGAGGGATGTTCTTC.

The V call is TRBV1, the J call TRBJ1-5. TRBV1 corresponds to a pseudogene. The CDR3 contains 13 residues. The CDR3 is CTSSQAVDQPQHF. CDR3 coding DNA: TGCACCAGCAGCCAAGCCGTTGATCAGCCCCAGCATTTT.

The genes are TRBV10-2 and TRBJ1-2, with 11 bases identical to TRBD1. The CDR3 loop spans 16 amino acids. Trimming took 0 bases from V and 6 from J; bases not matched to a gene: 6. Germline CDR1 reads WSHSY; CDR2 reads SAAADI. In DNA form, the CDR3 reads TGCGCCAGCAGTGAGTCATACCGGACAGGGGGCCATGGCTACACCTTC. Its protein product is CASSESYRTGGHGYTF.

The V and J genes are TRBV3-1 and TRBJ2-5, with D perhaps TRBD2 (6 bases). V gave up 1 base and J gave up 0 bases, with 15 bases separating them. Germline V gives CDR1 LGHDT, CDR2 YNNKEL (reference sequence). There are 17 residues in the CDR3. CDR3 sequence: CASSQVGGGHYQETQYF. In DNA, the CDR3 is TGTGCCAGCAGCCAAGTTGGTGGAGGGCATTACCAAGAGACCCAGTACTTC.

This chain uses TRBV7-9 with TRBJ2-6; D remains unclear. Germline values: CDR1 SEHNR, CDR2 FQNEAQ (reference sequence). The CDR3 length is 15 residues. Between the trimmed V and J ends, which lost 5 bases and 7 bases, there was a span of 15 bases. Here the CDR3 DNA reads TGTGCCAGCAGCCCCGGGTCCGTAGTAGCCAACGTCCTGACTTTC. Protein product: CASSPGSVVANVLTF. The full variable domain, completed using reference TRBV7-9 and TRBJ2-6, is DTGVSQNPRHKITKRGQNVTFRCDPISEHNRLYWYRQTLGQGPEFLTYFQNEAQLEKSRLLSDRFSAERPKGSFSTLEIQRTEQGDSAMYLCASSPGSVVANVLTFGAGSRLTVL.

This sequence joins TRBV29-1 and TRBJ2-5, with 8 bases aligning to TRBD2. The CDR3 has 12 residues. Germline CDR1 and CDR2: SQVTM and ANQGSEA. The trim removed 7 bases at V and 11 bases at J, leaving 12 bases unmatched. The CDR3 loop reads CSGYGTRNEQYF. CDR3 sequence (DNA): TGCAGCGGGTACGGGACTAGGAATGAGCAGTACTTC. Combining the CDR3 with reference TRBV29-1 and TRBJ2-5 gives the whole variable domain SAVISQKPSRDICQRGTSLTIQCQVDSQVTMMFWYRQQPGQSLTLIATANQGSEATYESGFVIDKFPISRPNLTFSTLTVSNMSPEDSSIYLCSGYGTRNEQYFGPGTRLLVL.

This chain connects TRBV20-1 to TRBJ1-6; TRBD1 aligns across 8 bases. The CDR3 length is 15 residues. V lost 5 bases to trimming and J lost 9 bases; unmatched junction nucleotides: 12. Germline lookup yields CDR1 DFQATT and CDR2 SNEGSKA (reference sequence). This chain's CDR3 is CSAYLTGARGSPLHF. As DNA, the CDR3 is TGCAGTGCTTATTTGACAGGGGCGCGGGGTTCACCCCTCCACTTT.

The chain recombines TRBV7-3 with TRBJ2-1, with 8 bases that match TRBD2. The J call could be wrong; TRBJ2-7 is a better fit for the DNA end. The CDR3 runs to 15 residues. Per the germline V gene, CDR1 is SGHTA and CDR2 is FQGTGA. The DNA for the CDR3 is TGTGCCAGCAGCACTAGCGGTCTCTCCTACAATGAGCAGTACTTC. Translating gives CASSTSGLSYNEQYF.

The chain employs TRBV6-6 and TRBJ2-5; D ambiguous. The better agreement between TRBJ2-7 and the DNA end casts doubt on the J call. This CDR3 is 15 amino acids long. Germline-derived CDR1 and CDR2 are MNHNY and SVGAGI (reference sequence). This CDR3 is CASSYSSKSSYEQYF. The CDR3 DNA follows: TGTGCCAGCAGTTACTCATCTAAGAGCTCCTACGAGCAGTACTTC.

This chain uses TRBV5-6 with TRBJ1-6; D is perhaps TRBD1 (6 bases). The V end lost 1 base, the J end lost 7 bases, and 15 bases lay between the germline ends. From germline, CDR1 is SGHDT and CDR2 YYEEEE. The CDR3 is 16 residues long. The CDR3 nucleotides read TGTGCCAGCAGCTTGTCGTATCGGACAGCCAATTCACCCCTCCACTTT. Its translation is CASSLSYRTANSPLHF.

This clonotype was found a few times. The rearrangement uses TRBV7-2 and TRBJ2-7, with D perhaps assigned TRBD1 or TRBD2 (5 bases each). V was cut by 3 bases and J by 0 bases, with 12 bases left in between. The CDR3 sequence is 15 residues long. Per the germline V gene, CDR1 is SGHTA and CDR2 is FQGNSA. The CDR3 DNA reads as TGTGCCAGCAGCTTGAGACGGGGCAGCTCCTACGAGCAGTACTTC. Protein: CASSLRRGSSYEQYF.

This clonotype was observed once. The chain is built from TRBV6-1 and TRBJ2-1, with 8 bases fitting TRBD1. CDR3 size: 17 residues. V lost 6 bases, J lost 5 bases, and 15 bases stayed unmatched. Germline CDR1 MNHNS, CDR2 SASEGT. CDR3 nucleotide sequence: TGTGCCAGCAGCAAACAGGGGGGACCCTTTCTTGACAATGAGCAGTTCTTC. This translates into CASSKQGGPFLDNEQFF.

The V call is TRBV10-3, the J call TRBJ2-1; TRBD2 matches 16 bases. V shed 11 bases, J shed 10 bases, and the junction held 14 bases outside the gene matches. Per the germline V gene, CDR1 is ENHRY and CDR2 is SYGVKD. The CDR3 is 16 residues long. The CDR3 nucleotides are TGTGCCCTCAAACCCGGGACTAGCGGGAGGGCCAGCGAGCAGTTCTTC. Protein: CALKPGTSGRASEQFF.

The chain uses TRBV10-3 and TRBJ2-3; the match to TRBD2 covers 8 bases. This CDR3 region has 15 residues. Germline trimming cut 6 bases from V and 2 bases from J; bases unmatched to any gene: 7. Germline CDR1 reads ENHRY; CDR2 reads SYGVKD. The CDR3 sequence: CAIRAGSGDTDTQYF. As DNA, the CDR3 is TGTGCCATCAGGGCGGGTAGCGGGGACACAGATACGCAGTATTTT.

This clonotype was picked up a small number of times. J is TRBJ2-4 and V is TRBV27; D not certain. The DNA end is more similar to TRBJ2-7, so the J call may be wrong. The CDR3 runs 12 residues. The germline gives CDR1 MNHEY, CDR2 SMNVEV (reference sequence). CDR3 nucleotide sequence: TGTGCCAGCAGTCCGGATTACTACGAGCAGTACTTC. This codes for CASSPDYYEQYF.

This chain joins TRBV5-1 and TRBJ1-6; D remains unclear. The CDR3 totals 13 residues. CDR1 SGHRS and CDR2 YFSETQ come from the germline V gene. Deletions cut 0 bases from V and 10 bases from J, with 8 bases between. CDR3 sequence reads: CASSLAGLSPLHF. In DNA, the CDR3 is TGCGCCAGCAGCTTGGCTGGGCTGTCACCCCTCCACTTT.

This clonotype occurred a few times. This CDR3 reads CSARRAGGTGGITEAFF. The CDR3 DNA follows: TGCAGTGCAAGACGGGCCGGGGGGACAGGGGGGATCACTGAAGCTTTCTTT. The chain recombines TRBV20-1 with TRBJ1-1; 11 positions match TRBD1. CDR1 and CDR2 (germline): DFQATT, SNEGSKA (reference sequence). The CDR3 runs to 17 residues. J lost 4 bases, V lost 6 bases, and 16 bases had no gene match.

The CDR3 DNA reads as TGTGCCAGCAGCTTGGGGGGGGCTAGCGGGAGCGATGAGCAGTTCTTC. As protein: CASSLGGASGSDEQFF. This chain uses TRBV7-9 with TRBJ2-1; TRBD2 matches at 10 bases. The CDR3 consists of 16 residues. Germline CDR1 is SEHNR and CDR2 is FQNEAQ (reference sequence). V shed 3 bases and J 8 bases; nucleotides not matched to a gene: 10. The variable domain in full, completed from reference TRBV7-9 and TRBJ2-1, reads DTGVSQNPRHKITKRGQNVTFRCDPISEHNRLYWYRQTLGQGPEFLTYFQNEAQLEKSRLLSDRFSAERPKGSFSTLEIQRTEQGDSAMYLCASSLGGASGSDEQFFGPGTRLTVL.